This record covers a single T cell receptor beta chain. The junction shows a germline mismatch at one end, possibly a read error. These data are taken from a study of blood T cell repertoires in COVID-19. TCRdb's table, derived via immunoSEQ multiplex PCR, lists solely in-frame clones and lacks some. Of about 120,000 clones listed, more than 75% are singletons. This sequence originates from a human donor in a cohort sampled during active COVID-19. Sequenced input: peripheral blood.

The CDR3 DNA follows: TGTGCCAGCAGTAAAGCGGGACAGGGGGCGTGGCAGGGCTACACCTTC. It yields the protein CASSKAGQGAWQGYTF. The genes are TRBV6-1 and TRBJ1-2, with 12 bases lining up with TRBD1. Germline CDR1 reads MNHNS; CDR2 reads SASEGT. This CDR3 has 16 residues.